The rows below give T cell receptor beta chains drawn from one sample of a study of PD-1 blockade in classical Hodgkin lymphoma. Clones were sequenced by immunoSEQ multiplex PCR, and TCRdb holds only the in-frame ones, with some missing. The table records 80,000 to 100,000 clones, roughly 91% of them present only once. The specimen comprised peripheral blood mononuclear cells (PBMCs), sampled before the fourth cycle of nivolumab. The receptors here all came from a human donor with classical Hodgkin lymphoma. Both conserved end residues are trimmed from each CDR3.

J | length | V | CDR3
TRBJ1-3 | 12 | TRBV5-1 | ASSLEGNGNTIY
TRBJ1-1 | 11 | TRBV27 | ASSLYTGREAF
TRBJ2-7 | 17 | TRBV7-9 | ASSLPPEGLSGRTNEQY
TRBJ2-1 | 10 | TRBV13 | ASSRDGNEQF
TRBJ2-7 | 14 | TRBV6-6 | ASSYSLAVSSYEQY
TRBJ2-7 | 13 | TRBV7-8 | ASSSINGGFHEQY
TRBJ1-1 | 12 | TRBV11-3 | ASSLGSANTEAF
TRBJ2-2 | 13 | TRBV6-1 | ASRREAANTGELF
TRBJ2-7 | 14 | TRBV27 | ASSLSPGTSHYEQY
TRBJ1-2 | 14 | TRBV18 | ASSPPLGQSNYGYT
TRBJ1-4 | 11 | TRBV2 | ASSEGVRVKLF